This is a list of T cell receptor beta chains from one sample in a study of blood T cell repertoires in COVID-19. Data came from immunoSEQ multiplex PCR; TCRdb stores just in-frame clones and leaves some out. Counted here are some 180,000 clones, nearly 80% occurring once; the ten biggest clones make up under 15%. The source material was PBMCs or T cells enriched from blood (not recorded which). The receptors originated from a man aged 55-75 years who had been exposed to COVID-19. Both conserved end residues are part of each CDR3. The D gene is left open where the match is weak. Size is omitted from some rows. Given values are once, few, many or a class for expanded clones.

clone size	D gene	J gene	V gene	CDR3 DNA	CDR3 protein
once	-	TRBJ2-7	TRBV29-1	TGCAGCGTTGAAGGAGGATCGCCCTACGAGCAGTACTTC	CSVEGGSPYEQYF
once	-	TRBJ1-1	TRBV7-2	TGTGCCAGCAGCTTAGAACTGCAAAGAGCTTTCTTT	CASSLELQRAFF
-	-	TRBJ1-2	TRBV7-2	TGTGCCAGCAGCTTAGCCGGAGAGTTCTATGGCTACACCTTC	CASSLAGEFYGYTF
-	-	TRBJ1-1	TRBV5-1	TGCGCCAGCAGCTTGGGGACAGTTGAAGCTTTCTTT	CASSLGTVEAFF
-	-	TRBJ1-2	TRBV12-3/TRBV12-4	TGTGCCAGCAGTCCACAGGCTAACTATGGCTACACCTTC	CASSPQANYGYTF
-	-	TRBJ1-5	TRBV30	TGTGCCTGGAGTGGGACAGGCAATCAGCCCCAGCATTTT	CAWSGTGNQPQHF
-	TRBD1	TRBJ2-5	TRBV24-1	TGTGCCACCAGTGCCCCGGGACAGCGCACCCGAGAGACCCAGTACTTC	CATSAPGQRTRETQYF
-	-	TRBJ2-7	TRBV29-1	TGCAGCGCGCGGGACACAGCTACCTACGAGCAGTACTTC	CSARDTATYEQYF
-	-	TRBJ1-1	TRBV12-3/TRBV12-4	TGTGCCAGCAGTTTATTCCACAGTGAAGCTTTCTTT	CASSLFHSEAFF
few	-	TRBJ1-2	TRBV2	TGTGCCAGCAAGCCCCCCCTGGGCACCGACCCCTATGGCTACACCTTC	CASKPPLGTDPYGYTF
-	TRBD2	TRBJ2-1	TRBV5-1	TGCGCCAGCAGGTACGGCGGGAGTACAGCCTACAATGAGCAGTTCTTC	CASRYGGSTAYNEQFF
-	TRBD1	TRBJ1-1	TRBV25-1	TGTGCCAGCAGGTCAGCCGGGACAGCTCTGGGGGAGAACACTGAAGCTTTCTTT	CASRSAGTALGENTEAFF
-	TRBD1	TRBJ1-2	TRBV27	TGTGCCAGCAGTCTAAGTGGGACAGGGGGCGGCTACACCTTC	CASSLSGTGGGYTF
-	TRBD2	TRBJ2-5	TRBV20-1	TGCAGTGCTAGTCCACACGGTTGGACTAGCGGGAGGAAAGAGACCCAGTACTTC	CSASPHGWTSGRKETQYF
-	-	TRBJ1-4	TRBV7-2	TGTGCCAGCAGCTTAGGCGCTGCGGAACTGTTTTTT	CASSLGAAELFF
few	TRBD2	TRBJ2-2	TRBV11-2	TGTGCCAGCAGTTGGACTAGGACGGATGACACCGGGGAGCTGTTTTTT	CASSWTRTDDTGELFF
-	TRBD1	TRBJ1-3	TRBV7-2	TGTGCCAGCAGCCTGAGACAGGGCTCAGGAAACACCATATATTTT	CASSLRQGSGNTIYF
-	-	TRBJ2-3	TRBV5-8	TGTGCCAGCAGCTTGCAGGGGATGAGCACAGATACGCAGTATTTT	CASSLQGMSTDTQYF
-	TRBD2	TRBJ2-3	TRBV5-4	TGTGCCAGCAGCTCGACTAGCGGGTCCACAGATACGCAGTATTTT	CASSSTSGSTDTQYF
once	-	TRBJ1-2	TRBV9	TGTGCCAGCAGCCAAAACAGACAGGCCGGGGACTATGGCTACACCTTC	CASSQNRQAGDYGYTF
-	-	TRBJ2-3	TRBV20-1	TGCAGTGCCCCGCTCGGGGATACGCAGTATTTT	CSAPLGDTQYF
-	-	TRBJ1-2	TRBV28	TGTGCCAGCAGTGAGCCCAGGGGTTTCTATGGCTACACCTTC	CASSEPRGFYGYTF
-	TRBD1	TRBJ2-7	TRBV6-2/TRBV6-3	TGTGCCAGCAGCCACGGGGTACAGGGGGGTTACGAGCAGTACTTC	CASSHGVQGGYEQYF
few	TRBD2	TRBJ2-1	TRBV19	TGTGCCAGTACCGCGACTAGCGGGAGGGCATCCTACAATGAGCAGTTCTTC	CASTATSGRASYNEQFF
-	TRBD1	TRBJ2-7	TRBV30	TGTGCCTGGAGTGTGACAGGGGACCTCTCCTACGAGCAGTACTTC	CAWSVTGDLSYEQYF
-	TRBD1	TRBJ1-1	TRBV19	TGTGCCAGTAGTATCATAAAGGGGGCTTTGAACACTGAAGCTTTCTTT	CASSIIKGALNTEAFF
-	TRBD1	TRBJ2-7	TRBV9	TGTGCCAGCAGCGTTTATCCGGGACAGGGCTACGAGCAGTACTTC	CASSVYPGQGYEQYF
-	-	TRBJ1-5	TRBV6-2/TRBV6-3	TGTGCCAGCAGTTACCTTCCGGGACAAATCCTGCAGCCCCAGCATTTT	CASSYLPGQILQPQHF
-	TRBD1	TRBJ2-7	TRBV29-1	TGCAGCGCTCGACAGGGGGCGGGTTACGAGCAGTACTTC	CSARQGAGYEQYF
-	TRBD1	TRBJ2-3	TRBV19	TGTGCCAGTAGTACACAGGGACAGGGGGTGGATACGCAGTATTTT	CASSTQGQGVDTQYF
-	-	TRBJ2-5	TRBV7-2	TGTGCCAGCAGCAAAACCACTCTAGAGACCCAGTACTTC	CASSKTTLETQYF
-	-	TRBJ2-1	TRBV12-3/TRBV12-4	TGTGCCAGCAGTTTGCGAGCGGATGAGCAGTTCTTC	CASSLRADEQFF
-	TRBD1	TRBJ1-4	TRBV19	TGTGCCAGTAGCGGGACAGGGGGCGCAGGTGAAAAACTGTTTTTT	CASSGTGGAGEKLFF
-	-	TRBJ1-4	TRBV7-9	TGTGCCAGCAGCTTAGTTGGAGGGGCCCCTGCAACTAATGAAAAACTGTTTTTT	CASSLVGGAPATNEKLFF
-	-	TRBJ1-3	TRBV7-2	TGTGCCAGCAGCTTACGGGGTTCTGGAAACACCATATATTTT	CASSLRGSGNTIYF
-	TRBD1	TRBJ2-2	TRBV19	TGTGCCAGTAAAAACAGGGGGCTCACCGGGGAGCTGTTTTTT	CASKNRGLTGELFF
-	TRBD2	TRBJ2-1	TRBV29-1	TGCAGCGTTGCCCAAACCGGGACTAGCATCGACAATGAGCAGTTCTTC	CSVAQTGTSIDNEQFF
-	TRBD1	TRBJ2-5	TRBV5-6	TGTGCCAGCAGCCCCGGGACAGGCCTTGAGACCCAGTACTTC	CASSPGTGLETQYF
-	TRBD2	TRBJ2-7	TRBV10-3	TGTGCCATCAGTGTTGGTAGCGGGAGTATTTCCTACGAGCAGTACTTC	CAISVGSGSISYEQYF
-	TRBD1	TRBJ1-1	TRBV19	TGTGCCAGTAGTTTGACAGGGGCGGGTGAAGCTTTCTTT	CASSLTGAGEAFF
once	-	TRBJ1-2	TRBV7-8	TGTGCCAGCAGCTTCAATACAGGAACCAACTATGGCTACACCTTC	CASSFNTGTNYGYTF
-	TRBD1	TRBJ2-1	TRBV29-1	TGCAGCGTCGGGGGACAGGCTTTGATTATTGAGCAGTTCTTC	CSVGGQALIIEQFF
-	TRBD1	TRBJ2-7	TRBV24-1	TGTGCCACCAGTGATGGTGGACAGGGAGACGACGAGCAGTACTTC	CATSDGGQGDDEQYF
-	-	TRBJ2-3	TRBV24-1	TGTGCCACCGAGATGGCCCGGGGGACAGATACGCAGTATTTT	CATEMARGTDTQYF
-	TRBD1	TRBJ2-1	TRBV5-1	TGCGCCAGCAGCTTGGCGGGACAGTCCAGATACAATGAGCAGTTCTTC	CASSLAGQSRYNEQFF
-	-	TRBJ2-1	TRBV10-1	TGCGCCAGCAGTGATCAGGGCACGGGTGAGCAGTTCTTC	CASSDQGTGEQFF
-	-	TRBJ1-2	TRBV28	TGTGCCAGCAGGGACAGTCTCTATGGCTACACCTTC	CASRDSLYGYTF
few	-	TRBJ2-5	TRBV27	TGTGCCAGCAGGGCGGGCCCGTTCGAAGAGACCCAGTACTTC	CASRAGPFEETQYF
few	TRBD1	TRBJ1-1	TRBV29-1	TGCAGCGTTCCGGGACAGGGGTACGCTGCCACTGAAGCTTTCTTT	CSVPGQGYAATEAFF
-	-	TRBJ2-7	TRBV10-3	TGTGCCATCAGCCGAGACCGGGGCGAGCAGTACTTC	CAISRDRGEQYF
once	-	TRBJ1-1	TRBV6-5	TGTGCCAGCAGGCCGCCCTTTGCAGGAGGTTTTGAAGCTTTCTTT	CASRPPFAGGFEAFF
-	TRBD2	TRBJ2-1	TRBV2	TGTGCCAGCAAACGAGCGGGAGCCTACAATGAGCAGTTCTTC	CASKRAGAYNEQFF
-	TRBD1	TRBJ1-5	TRBV15	TGTGCCACCAGCAGAGGCAGGGGGTTCGATAGCAATCAGCCCCAGCATTTT	CATSRGRGFDSNQPQHF
-	-	TRBJ2-4	TRBV7-6	TGTGCCAGCAGCTTAACAGGGCGGGACATTCAGTACTTC	CASSLTGRDIQYF
once	TRBD1	TRBJ1-6	TRBV19	TGTGCCAGTAGTATAGGACAGGGGAATTCACCCCTCCACTTT	CASSIGQGNSPLHF
-	-	TRBJ2-1	TRBV7-6	TGTGCCAGCAGCTTAGCGGGAGTTCTCAATGAGCAGTTCTTC	CASSLAGVLNEQFF
once	TRBD2	TRBJ2-7	TRBV11-1	TGTGCCAGCAGCCAAGTAGCGGGAGGGTTCGCGTACGAGCAGTACTTC	CASSQVAGGFAYEQYF
-	TRBD1	TRBJ2-3	TRBV15	TGTGCCACCAGCAGAGGGGGGACAGGGACAGATACGCAGTATTTT	CATSRGGTGTDTQYF
-	TRBD2	TRBJ2-7	TRBV6-2/TRBV6-3	TGTGCCAGCAGTTCGTTGGTGTCTAGCGGGAGCTACGAGCAGTACTTC	CASSSLVSSGSYEQYF
-	-	TRBJ1-5	TRBV5-1	TGCGCCAGCAGCTTGGCCTGGGGAGGCGGCCAGCCCCAGCATTTT	CASSLAWGGGQPQHF